The clone carrying this T cell receptor (beta chain) occurred many times. Time point denoted: patch test 2, 6 weeks after DPC sensitization. Documented treatment: therapeutic diphenylcyclopropenone sensitization with weekly scalp DPC. The data were obtained in a study of human T cells and chemical hapten exposure. Whole-study context: Patch tests applied 0.01% DPC to the upper back, read at 6 days.

MiXCR, run by TCRdb on the RACE reads, gives a single entry per CDR3 protein. Here the sample spans approximately 87,000 distinct CDR3 sequences, about an eighth being singletons. The V end lost 7 bases, the J end lost 6 bases, and 22 bases lay between the germline ends. The CDR3 extends over 15 amino acids. Germline V gene sequence: CDR1 MNHEY, CDR2 SVGEGT. This TCR was recovered from a woman in her thirties or forties with alopecia areata. Some clones in this sample may be carry-over from other donors' samples. This specimen was whole blood, taken in connection with sensitization to the hapten diphenylcyclopropenone (DPC). The chain recombines TRBV6-2 or TRBV6-3 with TRBJ2-7, with D perhaps being TRBD1 or TRBD2 (5 bases each). CDR3 in DNA: TGTGCCAGCACCCTTCGCCGGGGCGTACGCGTCGAGCAGTACTTC. This codes for CASTLRRGVRVEQYF.